The clone carrying this T cell receptor beta chain was detected many times. There are 14 residues in the CDR3. Germline-derived CDR1 and CDR2 are SQVTM and ANQGSEA. Deletions cut 6 bases from V and 0 bases from J, with 12 bases between. This sample was taken from a study of early T cells in non-severe SARS-CoV-2 infection. Study as a whole: Sequencing input comprised bulk RNA from unsorted whole blood; chain pairing was not available.

TCRdb reanalysed the 5' RACE reads using MiXCR and keeps one entry per CDR3 protein. This sample has about 49,000 distinct CDR3 sequences; roughly 4.5% occur once, and the top ten carry around 5.5%. The clonotype originates from an adult who was a healthcare worker with PCR-confirmed SARS-CoV-2 infection or an uninfected control (not recorded which). The rearrangement joins TRBV29-1 to TRBJ2-1; D is undetermined. The sequencing sample was made of whole blood. DNA for the CDR3: TGCAGCGTAAGGAGAGCAAGCTCCTACAATGAGCAGTTCTTC. Protein sequence: CSVRRASSYNEQFF.